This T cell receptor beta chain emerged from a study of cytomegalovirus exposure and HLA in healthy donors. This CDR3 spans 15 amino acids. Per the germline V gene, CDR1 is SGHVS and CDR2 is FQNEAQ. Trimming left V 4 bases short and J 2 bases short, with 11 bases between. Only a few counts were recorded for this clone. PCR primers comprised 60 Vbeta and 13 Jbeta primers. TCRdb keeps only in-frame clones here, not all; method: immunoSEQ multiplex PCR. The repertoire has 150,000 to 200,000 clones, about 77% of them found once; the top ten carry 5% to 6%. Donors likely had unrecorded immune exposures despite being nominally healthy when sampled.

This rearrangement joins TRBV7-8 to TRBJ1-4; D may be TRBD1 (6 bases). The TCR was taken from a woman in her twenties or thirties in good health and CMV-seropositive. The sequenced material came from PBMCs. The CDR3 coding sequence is TGTGCCAGCAGCTCGTGGACAGCCACTAATGAAAAACTGTTTTTT. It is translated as CASSSWTATNEKLFF.